Reported below is one T cell receptor beta chain. The repertoire was sequenced with immunoSEQ multiplex PCR; TCRdb's copy has only in-frame clones and lacks some. The table lists roughly 10,000 clones, 65% to 85% of them singletons, with less than 20% in the top ten. This record belongs to a study of T cell changes during pregnancy in multiple sclerosis. The junction had 7 bases not matched to a gene; V was cut back by 7 bases and J by 5 bases. CDR3 length: 13 residues. Germline lookup yields CDR1 LNHDA and CDR2 SQIVND (reference sequence). The genes are TRBV19 and TRBJ2-5; 7 nucleotides line up with TRBD1. Sample: CD8+ T cells from peripheral blood mononuclear cells, taken in the third trimester of pregnancy. This clonotype originated in a female donor in good health, enrolled as a control in a pregnancy study. In DNA form, the CDR3 reads TGTGCCAGTACCCATACAGGGGTGGAGACCCAGTACTTC. Amino acids: CASTHTGVETQYF. Full variable domain (remainder filled in from reference TRBV19 and TRBJ2-5): DGGITQSPKYLFRKEGQNVTLSCEQNLNHDAMYWYRQDPGQGLRLIYYSQIVNDFQKGDIAEGYSVSREKKESFPLTVTSAQKNPTAFYLCASTHTGVETQYFGPGTRLLVL.